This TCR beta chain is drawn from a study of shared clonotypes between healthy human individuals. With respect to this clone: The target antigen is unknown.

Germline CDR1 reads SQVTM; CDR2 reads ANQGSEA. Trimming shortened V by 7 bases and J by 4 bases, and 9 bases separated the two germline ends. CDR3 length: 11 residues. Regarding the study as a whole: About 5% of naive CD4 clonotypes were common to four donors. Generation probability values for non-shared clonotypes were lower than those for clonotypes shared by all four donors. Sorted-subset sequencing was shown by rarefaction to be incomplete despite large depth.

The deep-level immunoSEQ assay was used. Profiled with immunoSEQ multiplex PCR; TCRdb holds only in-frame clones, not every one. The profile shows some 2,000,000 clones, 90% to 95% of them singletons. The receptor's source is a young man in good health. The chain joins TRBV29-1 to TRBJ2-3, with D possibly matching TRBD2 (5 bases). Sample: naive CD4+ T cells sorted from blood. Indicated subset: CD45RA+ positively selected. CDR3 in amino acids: CSAGNSDTQYF. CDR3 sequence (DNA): TGCAGCGCCGGGAACTCAGATACGCAGTATTTT.